Each of the 17 T cell receptor beta chains below was sequenced from the same sample in a study of shared clonotypes between healthy human individuals. The data were produced by immunoSEQ multiplex PCR, yet TCRdb's version contains in-frame clones alone and is incomplete. The sample carries over a million clones, around four fifths recorded once. Sequencing was done on a sample of memory CD4+ T cells sorted from blood. Subset defined: CD45RA-negative fraction. The receptors come from a man younger than 30 in good health.

This chain's CDR3 is CASSDGGAYEQYF. In DNA form, the CDR3 reads TGTGCCAGCTCAGACGGGGGAGCTTACGAGCAGTACTTC. The rearrangement uses TRBV18 and TRBJ2-7; D is possibly TRBD2 (6 bases). Germline V gene sequence: CDR1 KGHSH, CDR2 LQKENI. CDR3 length: 13 residues. V was trimmed by 5 bases and J by 4 bases, leaving 12 bases between them.

The CDR3 DNA reads TGTGCCAGCATGCTTGCCGGAGCAACTAATGAAAAACTGTTTTTT. Translating it yields CASMLAGATNEKLFF. The chain carries TRBV6-5 and TRBJ1-4; D is unresolved. V was shortened by 7 bases and J by 0 bases, with 12 bases between the two germline ends. CDR1 and CDR2 (germline): MNHEY, SVGAGI. This CDR3 comprises 15 residues.

This clone was counted a single time. The J gene is TRBJ2-5, the V gene TRBV25-1; D not certain. CDR3 size: 14 residues. CDR1 MGHDK and CDR2 SYGVNS come from the germline V gene. V lost 1 base to trimming and J lost 1 base, with 7 bases between them. The CDR3 DNA sequence: TGTGCCAGCAGTGAATCGACCCTCCAAGAGACCCAGTACTTC. It translates to CASSESTLQETQYF.

This clone was counted once. The V and J genes are TRBV7-3 and TRBJ2-2; the match to TRBD2 covers 10 bases. Germline CDR1 reads SGHTA; CDR2 reads FQGTGA. This CDR3 spans 16 amino acids. With 3 bases clipped from V and 2 bases from J, the junction kept 3 bases outside the gene matches. DNA for the CDR3: TGTGCCAGCAGCTTTCTAGCGGGGGCTAACACCGGGGAGCTGTTTTTT. Protein sequence: CASSFLAGANTGELFF.

The gene calls are TRBV7-2 and TRBJ1-2; perhaps TRBD1 as D (5 bases). The CDR3 covers 13 residues. The germline V gene encodes CDR1 SGHTA and CDR2 FQGNSA. Trimming took 8 bases from V and 3 from J, leaving 13 bases between them. CDR3 DNA: TGTGCCAGCGGTCATGGGGCGGACTATGGCTACACCTTC. It is translated as CASGHGADYGYTF. The full variable domain, completed using reference TRBV7-2 and TRBJ1-2, is GAGVSQSPSNKVTEKGKDVELRCDPISGHTALYWYRQSLGQGLEFLIYFQGNSAPDKSGLPSDRFSAERTGGSVSTLTIQRTQQEDSAVYLCASGHGADYGYTFGSGTRLTVV.

V is TRBV7-2 and J is TRBJ2-1, with 9 bases aligning to TRBD1. Germline CDR1 and CDR2: SGHTA and FQGNSA. The CDR3 covers 15 residues. Trimming at V came to 5 bases and at J to 5 bases, leaving 7 bases not matched to a gene. CDR3 sequence (DNA): TGTGCCAGCAGCCTTGGACAGGGGAGACACAATGAGCAGTTCTTC. Protein product: CASSLGQGRHNEQFF.

The V gene is TRBV18, the J gene TRBJ1-2, with unresolved D. CDR1 is KGHSH, CDR2 LQKENI, per germline. V was pared by 5 bases and J by 4 bases, with 20 bases between. This CDR3 is built from 16 residues. CDR3 sequence (DNA): TGTGCCAGCTCAGCCCGGATGCGGCCCTCCTCCTATGGCTACACCTTC. Residues: CASSARMRPSSYGYTF.

The V gene is TRBV7-9, the J gene TRBJ2-3; 9 bases line up with TRBD2. The V segment lost 5 bases and the J segment 6 bases; nucleotides outside the gene matches: 6. Germline loops: CDR1 SEHNR, CDR2 FQNEAQ (reference sequence). The CDR3 runs to 14 residues. The CDR3 nucleotides are TGTGCCAGCAGCAGCCGGACTAGCGAGGATACGCAGTATTTT. Its protein product is CASSSRTSEDTQYF.

The chain uses TRBV30 and TRBJ1-1; TRBD1 is a possible D gene (6 bases). CDR1 is GTSNPN and CDR2 is SVGIG in the germline V gene (reference sequence). The ends were cut back, 5 bases at V and 6 bases at J, with 13 bases in the middle. CDR3 size: 12 residues. The CDR3 region is CAWAGVGAEAFF. The CDR3, as DNA: TGTGCCTGGGCAGGGGTTGGCGCTGAAGCTTTCTTT.

This clone appeared a single time. The chain carries TRBV9 and TRBJ2-1; a weak D match, TRBD1 (5 bases). Per germline, CDR1 SGDLS and CDR2 YYNGEE. This CDR3 is 13 amino acids long. V was pared by 5 bases and J by 7 bases, with 13 bases between. The CDR3 DNA is TGTGCCAGCAGAAGGGGTTTTGGAAATGAGCAGTTCTTC. Residues: CASRRGFGNEQFF.

In its sample, this clone was seen a few times. This same CDR3 is encoded by further DNA sequences in the sample. As DNA, the CDR3 is TGCGCCAGCAGCTCCCGACAGGGTAACACCGGGGAGCTGTTTTTT. This gives the protein CASSSRQGNTGELFF. The V gene is TRBV5-1, the J gene TRBJ2-2, with 7 bases identical to TRBD1. Germline CDR1 is SGHRS and CDR2 is YFSETQ. This CDR3 has 15 amino acids. V gave up 3 bases and J gave up 2 bases; unmatched junction bases: 4.

The chain joins TRBV25-1 to TRBJ2-2; D is tentatively TRBD1 or TRBD2 (5 bases each). CDR1 is MGHDK and CDR2 is SYGVNS in the germline V gene. Trimming removed 7 bases at V and 3 bases at J, with 12 bases between. The CDR3 extends over 14 amino acids. CDR3 nucleotide sequence: TGTGCCAGCACTTTGGGGGATTACACCGGGGAGCTGTTTTTT. As protein: CASTLGDYTGELFF. The whole variable domain, filled in from reference TRBV25-1 and TRBJ2-2, reads EADIYQTPRYLVIGTGKKITLECSQTMGHDKMYWYQQDPGMELHLIHYSYGVNSTEKGDLSSESTVSRIRTEHFPLTLESARPSHTSQYLCASTLGDYTGELFFGEGSRLTVL.

DNA for the CDR3: TGCGCCAGCAGCCCGCAAACCCTCTACGAGCAGTACTTC. This encodes CASSPQTLYEQYF. V is TRBV5-1 and J is TRBJ2-7; D gene ambiguous. Trimming left V 4 bases short and J 3 bases short, with 11 bases between. This CDR3 contains 13 residues. In germline, CDR1 is SGHRS, CDR2 YFSETQ.

CDR3: CASSLSGGNTIYF. The DNA of the CDR3 is TGTGCCAGCAGCTTGTCAGGTGGAAACACCATATATTTT. This rearrangement joins TRBV5-6 to TRBJ1-3, with D uncertain. V lost 1 base to trimming and J lost 3 bases, with 5 bases between them. The length of the CDR3 is 13 residues. CDR1 SGHDT and CDR2 YYEEEE come from the germline V gene.

This clone was seen ten or more times. The genes are TRBV6-5 and TRBJ1-2, with D possibly matching TRBD1 (5 bases). The CDR3 spans 13 residues. Germline assignment: CDR1 MNHEY and CDR2 SVGAGI. Deletions cut 0 bases from V and 7 bases from J, with 9 bases between. CDR3 loop: CASSYSGGGGYTF. CDR3 sequence (DNA): TGTGCCAGCAGTTACTCCGGGGGAGGTGGCTACACCTTC.

There are a few counts of this clone. V is TRBV7-2 and J is TRBJ1-5; D possibly corresponds to TRBD1 (5 bases). From germline, CDR1 is SGHTA and CDR2 FQGNSA. The CDR3 is 16 residues long. The V and J ends lost 5 bases and 7 bases respectively, with 21 bases between them. The CDR3 nucleotides are TGTGCCAGCAGCCCCGTGGCCCAGCAGGGATGGCAGCCCCAGCATTTT. Encoded protein: CASSPVAQQGWQPQHF.

The genes are TRBV19 and TRBJ1-6, with TRBD1 identical over 10 bases. This CDR3 has 15 residues. V dropped 5 bases and J dropped 10; count of bases not matched to a gene: 8. In germline, CDR1 is LNHDA, CDR2 SQIVND (reference sequence). CDR3 sequence: CASSFTGQGISPLHF. CDR3 nucleotides: TGTGCCAGTAGTTTTACGGGACAGGGGATCTCACCCCTCCACTTT.